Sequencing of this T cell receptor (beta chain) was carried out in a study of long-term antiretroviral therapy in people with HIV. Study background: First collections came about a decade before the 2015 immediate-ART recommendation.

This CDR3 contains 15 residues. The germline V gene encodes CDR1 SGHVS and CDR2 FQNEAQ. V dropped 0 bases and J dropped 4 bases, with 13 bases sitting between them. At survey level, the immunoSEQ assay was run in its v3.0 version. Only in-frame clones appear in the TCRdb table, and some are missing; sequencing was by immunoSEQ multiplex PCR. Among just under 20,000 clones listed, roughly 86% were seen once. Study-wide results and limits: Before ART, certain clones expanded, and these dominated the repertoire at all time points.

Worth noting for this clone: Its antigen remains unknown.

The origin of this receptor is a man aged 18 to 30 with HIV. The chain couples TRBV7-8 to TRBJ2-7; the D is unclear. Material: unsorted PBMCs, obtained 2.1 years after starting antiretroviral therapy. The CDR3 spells CASSLARTELYEQYF. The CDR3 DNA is TGTGCCAGCAGCTTAGCCAGGACGGAGCTTTACGAGCAGTACTTC.